This is a list of T cell receptor beta chains from one sample in a study of shared clonotypes between healthy human individuals. Data came from immunoSEQ multiplex PCR; TCRdb stores just in-frame clones and leaves some out. The sample shows about 1.5 million clones, 95% to 99% of them seen only once. The sequenced sample consisted of naive CD4+ T cells sorted from blood. These TCRs come from a man aged 25 to 40 in good health. Each CDR3 is given with its conserved first and last residue. Fields, in order: clone size, D gene, V gene, J gene, CDR3 protein, CDR3 DNA. D genes are given only for firm matches. Clone sizes are given selectively: once, few, many, or a class where the clone is expanded.

once	TRBD2	TRBV5-1	TRBJ2-3	CASSFLAGGSTDTQYF	TGCGCCAGCAGCTTTCTGGCGGGAGGAAGTACAGATACGCAGTATTTT
.	TRBD1	TRBV7-8	TRBJ1-4	CASSPGQVAEKLFF	TGTGCCAGCAGCCCCGGACAGGTGGCTGAAAAACTGTTTTTT
.	.	TRBV7-2	TRBJ2-1	CASSLDSSEKFF	TGTGCCAGCAGCTTAGACTCGTCTGAAAAGTTCTTC
.	.	TRBV11-2	TRBJ2-4	CASSAMTIQYF	TGTGCCAGCAGCGCAATGACAATTCAGTACTTC
.	TRBD1	TRBV4-3	TRBJ2-3	CASGQGATDTQYF	TGCGCCAGCGGACAGGGGGCCACAGATACGCAGTATTTT
.	.	TRBV18	TRBJ2-1	CASSPRGSNNEQFF	TGTGCCAGCTCACCACGGGGGTCCAACAATGAGCAGTTCTTC
.	.	TRBV5-8	TRBJ2-7	CASSLGPGDSYEQYF	TGTGCCAGCAGCTTGGGGCCAGGGGATTCCTACGAGCAGTACTTC
.	TRBD1	TRBV5-4	TRBJ2-2	CASSPGTGYTGELFF	TGTGCCAGCAGCCCCGGGACAGGGTACACCGGGGAGCTGTTTTTT
.	.	TRBV5-1	TRBJ2-6	CASSLQGPPNVLTF	TGCGCCAGCAGCTTACAGGGTCCCCCTAACGTCCTGACTTTC
.	.	TRBV28	TRBJ2-1	CASSNSGPSSYNEQFF	TGTGCCAGCAGTAACTCGGGGCCGAGCTCCTACAATGAGCAGTTCTTC
.	TRBD1	TRBV13	TRBJ1-3	CASSSNRGTIYF	TGTGCCAGCAGCTCCAACAGGGGAACCATATATTTT
.	.	TRBV11-2	TRBJ1-2	CASSLDDVGRGVYGYTF	TGTGCCAGCAGCTTAGATGACGTTGGCAGGGGTGTTTATGGCTACACCTTC
.	TRBD2	TRBV11-2	TRBJ2-1	CASSKTSGRLGEQFF	TGTGCCAGCAGCAAAACTAGCGGGAGACTCGGTGAGCAGTTCTTC
.	TRBD2	TRBV5-6	TRBJ2-3	CASSLPGLAVAGSEQYF	TGTGCCAGCAGCTTGCCGGGACTAGCGGTAGCGGGATCGGAGCAGTATTTT
.	.	TRBV29-1	TRBJ2-3	CSVIQGIDTQYF	TGCAGCGTTATCCAGGGGATAGATACGCAGTATTTT
.	TRBD2	TRBV5-1	TRBJ2-1	CASSDPAGGIGDEQFF	TGCGCCAGCAGCGACCCAGCGGGAGGAATAGGCGATGAGCAGTTCTTC
.	.	TRBV18	TRBJ2-5	CASSPGRGSREETQYF	TGTGCCAGCTCACCGGGGCGAGGGTCGAGGGAAGAGACCCAGTACTTC
.	.	TRBV29-1	TRBJ2-7	CSVSPGSSYEQYF	TGCAGCGTTAGTCCCGGGAGCTCCTACGAGCAGTACTTC
.	TRBD1	TRBV6-1	TRBJ1-5	CASSAQSGGRQPQHF	TGTGCCAGCAGTGCCCAGTCAGGGGGCAGACAGCCCCAGCATTTT
.	.	TRBV14	TRBJ2-3	CASSQTLPDTQYF	TGTGCCAGCAGCCAAACACTCCCAGATACGCAGTATTTT
.	.	TRBV29-1	TRBJ2-5	CSVVNPQGYGETQYF	TGCAGCGTCGTCAATCCGCAGGGGTATGGAGAGACCCAGTACTTC
.	.	TRBV9	TRBJ2-3	CASSVSTDTQYF	TGTGCCAGCAGCGTTTCCACAGATACGCAGTATTTT
.	.	TRBV28	TRBJ1-2	CASSLDPAMGYGYTF	TGTGCCAGCAGTTTAGATCCAGCCATGGGATATGGCTACACCTTC
.	.	TRBV7-2	TRBJ2-5	CASSFRGPQETQYF	TGTGCCAGCAGCTTCCGGGGGCCCCAAGAGACCCAGTACTTC
.	TRBD2	TRBV5-4	TRBJ2-5	CASSWEGGRLETQYF	TGTGCCAGCAGCTGGGAGGGAGGGAGGCTTGAGACCCAGTACTTC
once	TRBD1	TRBV29-1	TRBJ2-1	CSVAGTGVEQFF	TGCAGCGTCGCCGGGACAGGGGTTGAGCAGTTCTTC
.	TRBD1	TRBV4-1	TRBJ2-1	CASSHQFRDRDYNEQFF	TGCGCCAGCAGCCACCAATTCCGGGACAGGGACTACAATGAGCAGTTCTTC
.	.	TRBV9	TRBJ1-2	CASGGRLNYGYTF	TGTGCCAGCGGAGGGAGACTTAACTATGGCTACACCTTC
.	.	TRBV5-4	TRBJ2-7	CASSSRGYEQYF	TGTGCCAGCAGCTCCCGGGGCTACGAGCAGTACTTC
.	.	TRBV6-5	TRBJ2-7	CASSSTGSSYEQYF	TGTGCCAGCAGTTCCACGGGGAGCTCCTACGAGCAGTACTTC
.	.	TRBV28	TRBJ2-7	CASSQGWDEQYF	TGTGCCAGCAGCCAGGGGTGGGACGAGCAGTACTTC
.	.	TRBV18	TRBJ2-7	CASSPLPPGAEQYF	TGTGCCAGCTCACCATTACCCCCGGGGGCCGAGCAGTACTTC
.	.	TRBV28	TRBJ2-3	CASSSFRGVADTQYF	TGTGCCAGCAGTTCCTTCCGCGGGGTCGCAGATACGCAGTATTTT
.	.	TRBV28	TRBJ2-1	CASSSPRVDSPTRNEQFF	TGTGCCAGCAGTTCCCCGCGGGTGGACAGCCCAACGCGCAATGAGCAGTTCTTC
.	.	TRBV7-6	TRBJ2-5	CASSLGTAQETQYF	TGTGCCAGCAGCTTAGGTACGGCACAAGAGACCCAGTACTTC
.	.	TRBV18	TRBJ2-2	CASSLKDSFTGELFF	TGTGCCAGCTCACTCAAGGACAGCTTCACCGGGGAGCTGTTTTTT
.	TRBD2	TRBV4-3	TRBJ2-4	CASSQDLPDSSGGGKNIQYF	TGCGCCAGCAGCCAAGATCTTCCGGACTCCTCGGGAGGGGGGAAAAACATTCAGTACTTC
.	.	TRBV19	TRBJ1-2	CASITGYYGYTF	TGTGCCAGTATAACAGGCTACTATGGCTACACCTTC
.	.	TRBV18	TRBJ1-3	CASSLNPSPSFVGGANSGNTIYF	TGTGCCAGCTCACTCAATCCTTCCCCTTCTTTCGTCGGTGGGGCAAACTCTGGAAACACCATATATTTT
.	.	TRBV5-1	TRBJ1-4	CASSRDTVYEKLFF	TGCGCCAGCAGCCGGGACACCGTCTATGAAAAACTGTTTTTT
.	.	TRBV13	TRBJ1-1	CASRHRAMAFF	TGTGCCAGCAGGCACAGGGCAATGGCTTTCTTT
once	.	TRBV11-3	TRBJ2-3	CASSPGTASTDTQYF	TGTGCCAGCAGCCCAGGGACCGCGAGCACAGATACGCAGTATTTT
.	TRBD1	TRBV18	TRBJ1-3	CASSRLQGDTIYF	TGTGCCAGCTCAAGACTACAGGGGGACACCATATATTTT
.	.	TRBV18	TRBJ1-5	CASSPEGSQPQHF	TGTGCCAGCTCACCAGAGGGGAGTCAGCCCCAGCATTTT
.	.	TRBV28	TRBJ1-3	CASLKGRGNTIYF	TGTGCCAGCCTCAAGGGGCGTGGAAACACCATATATTTT
.	TRBD2	TRBV7-9	TRBJ2-7	CASSLVGTSAYEQYF	TGTGCCAGCAGCTTAGTTGGGACTAGCGCTTACGAGCAGTACTTC